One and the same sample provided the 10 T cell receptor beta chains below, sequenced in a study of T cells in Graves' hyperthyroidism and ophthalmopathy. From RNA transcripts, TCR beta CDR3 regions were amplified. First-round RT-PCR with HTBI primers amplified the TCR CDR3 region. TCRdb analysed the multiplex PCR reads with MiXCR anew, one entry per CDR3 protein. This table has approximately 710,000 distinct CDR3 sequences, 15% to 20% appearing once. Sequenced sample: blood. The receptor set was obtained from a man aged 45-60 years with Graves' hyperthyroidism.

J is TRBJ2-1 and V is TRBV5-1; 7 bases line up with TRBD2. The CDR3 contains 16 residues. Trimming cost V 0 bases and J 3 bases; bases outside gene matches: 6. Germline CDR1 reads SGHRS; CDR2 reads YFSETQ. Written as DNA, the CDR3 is TGCGCCAGCAGCTTGGGGTCGGCTAGCGGCTACAATGAGCAGTTCTTC. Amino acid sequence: CASSLGSASGYNEQFF.

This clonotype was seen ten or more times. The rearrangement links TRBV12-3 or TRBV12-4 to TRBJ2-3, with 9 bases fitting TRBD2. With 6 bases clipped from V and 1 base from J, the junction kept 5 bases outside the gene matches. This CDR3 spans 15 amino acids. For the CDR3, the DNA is TGTGCCAGCAGAATAGCGGGAGTACGCACAGATACGCAGTATTTT. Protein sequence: CASRIAGVRTDTQYF.

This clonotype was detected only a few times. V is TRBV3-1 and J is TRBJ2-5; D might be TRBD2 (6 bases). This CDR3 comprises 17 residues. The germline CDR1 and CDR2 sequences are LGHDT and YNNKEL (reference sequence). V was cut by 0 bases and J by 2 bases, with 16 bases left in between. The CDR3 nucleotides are TGTGCCAGCAGCCAAGAGTGGGTAGCGGAGGGGCAAGAGACCCAGTACTTC. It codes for CASSQEWVAEGQETQYF.

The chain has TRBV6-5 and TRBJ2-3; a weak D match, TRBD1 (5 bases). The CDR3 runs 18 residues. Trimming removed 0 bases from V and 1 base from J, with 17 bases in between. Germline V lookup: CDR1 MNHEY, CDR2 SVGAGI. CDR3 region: CASSYSWGGIRGTDTQYF. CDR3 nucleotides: TGTGCCAGCAGTTACTCGTGGGGCGGCATACGGGGCACAGATACGCAGTATTTT.

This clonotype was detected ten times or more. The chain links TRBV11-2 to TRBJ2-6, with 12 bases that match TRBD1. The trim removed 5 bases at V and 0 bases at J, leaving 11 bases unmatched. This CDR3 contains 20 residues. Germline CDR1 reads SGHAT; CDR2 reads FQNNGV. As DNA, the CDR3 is TGTGCCAGCAGCCCTCGGGACAGGGGGCTGATTAGCTCTGGGGCCAACGTCCTGACTTTC. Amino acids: CASSPRDRGLISSGANVLTF.

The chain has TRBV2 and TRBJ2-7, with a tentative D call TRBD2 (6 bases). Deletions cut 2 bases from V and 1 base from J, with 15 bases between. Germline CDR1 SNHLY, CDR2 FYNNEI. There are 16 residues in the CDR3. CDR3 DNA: TGTGCCAGCAGTGAACTCGGGGGAGGCCGTTCCTACGAGCAGTACTTC. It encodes CASSELGGGRSYEQYF.

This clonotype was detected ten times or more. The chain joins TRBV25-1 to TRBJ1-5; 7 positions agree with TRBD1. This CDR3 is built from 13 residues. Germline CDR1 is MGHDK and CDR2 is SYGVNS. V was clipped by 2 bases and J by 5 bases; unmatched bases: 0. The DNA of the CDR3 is TGTGCCAGCAGTGAACAGGGGGATCAGCCCCAGCATTTT. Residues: CASSEQGDQPQHF.

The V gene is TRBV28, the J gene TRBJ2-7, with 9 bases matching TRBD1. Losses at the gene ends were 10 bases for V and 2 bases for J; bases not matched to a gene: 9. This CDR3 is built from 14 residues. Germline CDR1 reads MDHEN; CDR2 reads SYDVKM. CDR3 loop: CATARQGGTYEQYF. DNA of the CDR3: TGTGCCACCGCAAGACAGGGGGGAACCTACGAGCAGTACTTC.

The CDR3 sequence: CASSYAGVNTEAFF. Written as DNA, the CDR3 is TGTGCCAGCAGTTACGCAGGGGTGAACACTGAAGCTTTCTTT. The J gene is TRBJ1-1, the V gene TRBV6-5; TRBD1 is a possible D gene (6 bases). The CDR3 runs to 14 residues. Trimming shortened V by 2 bases and J by 0 bases, and 7 bases separated the two germline ends. Germline V lookup: CDR1 MNHEY, CDR2 SVGAGI.

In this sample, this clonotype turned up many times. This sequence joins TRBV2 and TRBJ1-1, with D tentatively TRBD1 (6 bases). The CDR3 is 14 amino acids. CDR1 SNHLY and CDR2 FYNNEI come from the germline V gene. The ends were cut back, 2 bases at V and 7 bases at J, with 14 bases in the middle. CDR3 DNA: TGTGCCAGCAGTGAATTGGGGGGCGAGTTTGAAGCTTTCTTT. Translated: CASSELGGEFEAFF.